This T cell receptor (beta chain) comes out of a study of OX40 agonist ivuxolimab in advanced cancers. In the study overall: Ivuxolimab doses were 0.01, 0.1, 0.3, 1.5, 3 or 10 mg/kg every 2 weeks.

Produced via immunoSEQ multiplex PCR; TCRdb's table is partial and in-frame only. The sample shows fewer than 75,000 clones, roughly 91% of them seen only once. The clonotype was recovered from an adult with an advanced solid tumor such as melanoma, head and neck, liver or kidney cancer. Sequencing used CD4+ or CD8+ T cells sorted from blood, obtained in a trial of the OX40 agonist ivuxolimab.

The CDR3 spells CASSSEPPGLAGERETQYF. The CDR3 region has the DNA TGTGCCAGCAGCTCCGAACCTCCGGGACTAGCGGGGGAACGGGAGACCCAGTACTTC. The V call is TRBV11-2, the J call TRBJ2-5; 14 nucleotides agree with TRBD2. Germline-derived CDR1 and CDR2 are SGHAT and FQNNGV. Unmatched junction bases numbered 15, after V lost 4 bases and J lost 5 bases. This CDR3 comprises 19 residues.